This T cell receptor (beta chain) stems from a study of blood T cell repertoires in COVID-19. Overall study: Researchers got acute and convalescent COVID-19 samples from the United States, Italy and Spain. Sample material is recorded as cDNA or gDNA derived from T cells, B-cell-depleted T cells, or PBMCs.

CDR1 and CDR2 (germline): MGHDK, SYGVNS. The CDR3 is 16 residues long. The junction had 5 bases not matched to a gene; V was cut back by 5 bases and J by 4 bases. Using immunoSEQ multiplex PCR, the repertoire was profiled, and TCRdb retains in-frame clones only, with some absent. The sample has roughly 60,000 clones; roughly 90% are singletons. V gene TRBV25-1 combines with J gene TRBJ2-1; 13 bases are a match to TRBD2. Sample: peripheral blood. This clonotype was obtained from a man aged 45-65 years with active COVID-19. The CDR3 spells CASSTLTSGGYNEQFF. CDR3 DNA sequence: TGTGCCAGCAGTACCTTGACTAGCGGGGGGTACAATGAGCAGTTCTTC.